Listed below are T cell receptor beta chains from one sample, sequenced in a study of blood T cell repertoires in COVID-19. The table came from immunoSEQ multiplex PCR; TCRdb's copy has only in-frame clones and leaves some out. The sample has about 290,000 clones; about nine tenths are singletons. The specimen sequenced was peripheral blood. Receptor source: a woman in her 30s with COVID-19, enrolled during active disease. Both conserved end residues are part of each CDR3. Fields, in order: D gene, J gene, clone size, V gene, CDR3 protein, CDR3 DNA. D genes are given only for firm matches. Rows may omit the clone size; those that give it use once, few, many or a size class.

d_call: NA; j_call: TRBJ2-7; clone_size: NA; v_call: TRBV6-6; cdr3_aa: CASGLGGEQYF; cdr3_nt: TGTGCCAGCGGTCTTGGGGGGGAGCAGTACTTC
d_call: NA; j_call: TRBJ2-1; clone_size: once; v_call: TRBV28; cdr3_aa: CASSSLWAATLELYNEQFF; cdr3_nt: TGTGCCAGCAGTTCCCTCTGGGCCGCTACCCTCGAGCTTTACAATGAGCAGTTCTTC
d_call: TRBD1; j_call: TRBJ2-1; clone_size: NA; v_call: TRBV28; cdr3_aa: CASSPIWTGGNEQFF; cdr3_nt: TGTGCCAGCAGTCCAATTTGGACAGGGGGAAATGAGCAGTTCTTC
d_call: NA; j_call: TRBJ2-1; clone_size: NA; v_call: TRBV5-8; cdr3_aa: CASRKTGNSYNEQFF; cdr3_nt: TGTGCCAGCCGTAAAACAGGGAACTCCTACAATGAGCAGTTCTTC
d_call: NA; j_call: TRBJ1-3; clone_size: NA; v_call: TRBV15; cdr3_aa: CATSRVPGFNTIYF; cdr3_nt: TGTGCCACCAGCAGAGTCCCCGGGTTCAACACCATATATTTT
d_call: NA; j_call: TRBJ2-3; clone_size: NA; v_call: TRBV5-1; cdr3_aa: CASSPGTDGTDTQYF; cdr3_nt: TGCGCCAGCAGCCCCGGGACTGATGGCACAGATACGCAGTATTTT
d_call: TRBD1; j_call: TRBJ2-1; clone_size: NA; v_call: TRBV7-2; cdr3_aa: CASIRGFPYYNEQFF; cdr3_nt: TGTGCCAGCATCAGGGGGTTCCCGTACTACAATGAGCAGTTCTTC
d_call: NA; j_call: TRBJ2-3; clone_size: NA; v_call: TRBV3-1/TRBV3-2; cdr3_aa: CASSLTSLRIEDTQYF; cdr3_nt: TGTGCCAGCAGCCTTACCTCGTTACGAATAGAAGATACGCAGTATTTT
d_call: NA; j_call: TRBJ2-7; clone_size: once; v_call: TRBV20-1; cdr3_aa: CSAEGGYEQYF; cdr3_nt: TGCAGTGCCGAAGGCGGCTACGAGCAGTACTTC
d_call: NA; j_call: TRBJ1-5; clone_size: NA; v_call: TRBV27; cdr3_aa: CASRYRGNQPQHF; cdr3_nt: TGTGCCAGCAGATACCGGGGCAATCAGCCCCAGCATTTT
d_call: NA; j_call: TRBJ1-4; clone_size: NA; v_call: TRBV6-1; cdr3_aa: CASSEVREKLFF; cdr3_nt: TGTGCCAGCAGTGAGGTCCGGGAAAAACTGTTTTTT
d_call: TRBD2; j_call: TRBJ2-3; clone_size: NA; v_call: TRBV6-5; cdr3_aa: CASKQRGIADTQYF; cdr3_nt: TGTGCCAGCAAACAGCGGGGGATCGCAGATACGCAGTATTTT
d_call: NA; j_call: TRBJ1-1; clone_size: NA; v_call: TRBV30; cdr3_aa: CAWSTTRPGTEAFF; cdr3_nt: TGTGCCTGGAGTACCACTCGACCGGGCACTGAAGCTTTCTTT
d_call: NA; j_call: TRBJ2-4; clone_size: NA; v_call: TRBV7-9; cdr3_aa: CASSLSAENIQYF; cdr3_nt: TGTGCCAGCAGCTTATCGGCGGAAAACATTCAGTACTTC
d_call: NA; j_call: TRBJ1-2; clone_size: NA; v_call: TRBV4-2; cdr3_aa: CASSHQAAGYGYTF; cdr3_nt: TGTGCCAGCAGCCATCAGGCGGCGGGATATGGCTACACCTTC
d_call: NA; j_call: TRBJ2-4; clone_size: NA; v_call: TRBV3-1/TRBV3-2; cdr3_aa: CASSRLGSSYAGQNIQYF; cdr3_nt: TGTGCCAGCAGCCGGCTTGGGTCTAGCTACGCGGGGCAAAACATTCAGTACTTC
d_call: TRBD1; j_call: TRBJ2-3; clone_size: NA; v_call: TRBV11-3; cdr3_aa: CASSPRAGGTDTQYF; cdr3_nt: TGTGCCAGCAGCCCAAGGGCAGGGGGAACAGATACGCAGTATTTT
d_call: TRBD1; j_call: TRBJ1-6; clone_size: NA; v_call: TRBV5-4; cdr3_aa: CASSDRGGSPLHF; cdr3_nt: TGTGCCAGCAGCGACAGGGGGGGCTCACCCCTCCACTTT
d_call: NA; j_call: TRBJ1-2; clone_size: NA; v_call: TRBV5-5; cdr3_aa: CASSLVQVLGYTF; cdr3_nt: TGTGCCAGCAGCTTGGTACAAGTATTAGGCTACACCTTC
d_call: NA; j_call: TRBJ2-3; clone_size: NA; v_call: TRBV29-1; cdr3_aa: CSVAGVSIGDTQYF; cdr3_nt: TGCAGCGTTGCCGGTGTGTCGATTGGAGATACGCAGTATTTT
d_call: NA; j_call: TRBJ2-2; clone_size: NA; v_call: TRBV27; cdr3_aa: CASSLMGEAGELFF; cdr3_nt: TGTGCCAGCAGTTTAATGGGGGAGGCCGGGGAGCTGTTTTTT
d_call: NA; j_call: TRBJ2-5; clone_size: NA; v_call: TRBV5-1; cdr3_aa: CASSLTGSGLETQYF; cdr3_nt: TGCGCCAGCAGCTTAACAGGGTCGGGTCTAGAGACCCAGTACTTC
d_call: NA; j_call: TRBJ1-2; clone_size: NA; v_call: TRBV25-1; cdr3_aa: CASSANLGGSGYTF; cdr3_nt: TGTGCCAGCAGTGCAAATTTAGGTGGGAGCGGCTACACCTTC
d_call: NA; j_call: TRBJ2-3; clone_size: NA; v_call: TRBV6-5; cdr3_aa: CASSPNPADTQYF; cdr3_nt: TGTGCCAGCAGTCCTAACCCCGCAGATACGCAGTATTTT
d_call: NA; j_call: TRBJ1-5; clone_size: NA; v_call: TRBV4-1; cdr3_aa: CASSQVANQPQHF; cdr3_nt: TGCGCCAGCAGCCAAGTGGCCAATCAGCCCCAGCATTTT
d_call: NA; j_call: TRBJ1-5; clone_size: NA; v_call: TRBV30; cdr3_aa: CAWSEGGAQPQHF; cdr3_nt: TGTGCCTGGAGCGAGGGGGGGGCTCAGCCCCAGCATTTT
d_call: TRBD1; j_call: TRBJ1-2; clone_size: NA; v_call: TRBV5-1; cdr3_aa: CASSSLRGGVYGYTF; cdr3_nt: TGCGCCAGCAGCTCGCTTCGAGGGGGCGTCTATGGCTACACCTTC
d_call: TRBD1; j_call: TRBJ2-3; clone_size: NA; v_call: TRBV15; cdr3_aa: CATSRTLTGAQFIDTQYF; cdr3_nt: TGTGCCACCAGCAGGACCCTGACAGGGGCGCAGTTCATAGATACGCAGTATTTT
d_call: NA; j_call: TRBJ1-1; clone_size: NA; v_call: TRBV5-1; cdr3_aa: CASSQQQGVGTEAFF; cdr3_nt: TGCGCCAGCAGCCAACAACAGGGTGTGGGCACTGAAGCTTTCTTT
d_call: NA; j_call: TRBJ1-2; clone_size: NA; v_call: TRBV5-1; cdr3_aa: CASSLEQVANYGYTF; cdr3_nt: TGCGCCAGCAGCCTGGAACAGGTGGCTAACTATGGCTACACCTTC
d_call: TRBD1; j_call: TRBJ1-1; clone_size: NA; v_call: TRBV30; cdr3_aa: CAWGQGAAEAFF; cdr3_nt: TGTGCCTGGGGACAGGGGGCCGCTGAAGCTTTCTTT
d_call: TRBD1; j_call: TRBJ2-3; clone_size: NA; v_call: TRBV18; cdr3_aa: CASSTGGRTDTQYF; cdr3_nt: TGTGCCAGCTCCACAGGGGGCAGAACAGATACGCAGTATTTT
d_call: TRBD1; j_call: TRBJ2-1; clone_size: NA; v_call: TRBV11-3; cdr3_aa: CASSLTGGSYEQFF; cdr3_nt: TGTGCCAGCAGCTTAACAGGGGGCAGTTATGAGCAGTTCTTC
d_call: TRBD2; j_call: TRBJ2-3; clone_size: NA; v_call: TRBV5-4; cdr3_aa: CASSLTSGGASTDTQYF; cdr3_nt: TGTGCCAGCAGCTTGACTAGCGGGGGGGCTAGCACAGATACGCAGTATTTT
d_call: TRBD1; j_call: TRBJ2-7; clone_size: NA; v_call: TRBV9; cdr3_aa: CASSDPGQGNPYEQYF; cdr3_nt: TGTGCCAGCAGTGACCCGGGACAGGGTAATCCCTACGAGCAGTACTTC
d_call: TRBD1; j_call: TRBJ2-3; clone_size: once; v_call: TRBV27; cdr3_aa: CASSPRGGHGDTQYF; cdr3_nt: TGTGCCAGCAGCCCCCGAGGGGGCCATGGGGATACGCAGTATTTT
d_call: NA; j_call: TRBJ1-1; clone_size: NA; v_call: TRBV27; cdr3_aa: CASSSLLSTNTEAFF; cdr3_nt: TGTGCCAGCAGTTCCCTTCTTTCAACTAACACTGAAGCTTTCTTT
d_call: NA; j_call: TRBJ1-5; clone_size: NA; v_call: TRBV6-1; cdr3_aa: CASSEAHYQPQHF; cdr3_nt: TGTGCCAGCAGTGAAGCCCACTATCAGCCCCAGCATTTT
d_call: NA; j_call: TRBJ1-6; clone_size: once; v_call: TRBV7-8; cdr3_aa: CASSPGGRAYNSPLHF; cdr3_nt: TGTGCCAGCAGCCCGGGGGGGAGGGCCTATAATTCACCCCTCCACTTT
d_call: TRBD2; j_call: TRBJ2-5; clone_size: NA; v_call: TRBV23-1; cdr3_aa: CASSQYQAGPRETQYF; cdr3_nt: TGCGCCAGCAGTCAATATCAAGCGGGGCCGAGGGAGACCCAGTACTTC
d_call: NA; j_call: TRBJ2-3; clone_size: NA; v_call: TRBV19; cdr3_aa: CASSIRDTQYF; cdr3_nt: TGTGCCAGTAGTATCAGAGATACGCAGTATTTT
d_call: TRBD2; j_call: TRBJ2-1; clone_size: NA; v_call: TRBV10-1; cdr3_aa: CASSRLAENNEQFF; cdr3_nt: TGCGCCAGCAGTCGACTAGCGGAGAACAATGAGCAGTTCTTC
d_call: TRBD1; j_call: TRBJ2-3; clone_size: NA; v_call: TRBV5-1; cdr3_aa: CASSRGQGDTQYF; cdr3_nt: TGCGCCAGCAGCCGGGGACAGGGCGATACGCAGTATTTT
d_call: TRBD1; j_call: TRBJ2-5; clone_size: NA; v_call: TRBV6-5; cdr3_aa: CASRYRGQGETQYF; cdr3_nt: TGTGCCAGCCGATACAGGGGACAGGGGGAGACCCAGTACTTC
d_call: TRBD2; j_call: TRBJ2-5; clone_size: NA; v_call: TRBV3-1/TRBV3-2; cdr3_aa: CASSQVPGLAGAQETQYF; cdr3_nt: TGTGCCAGCAGCCAAGTTCCGGGACTAGCGGGGGCTCAAGAGACCCAGTACTTC
d_call: NA; j_call: TRBJ1-2; clone_size: NA; v_call: TRBV6-1; cdr3_aa: CASSEARFTGGYTF; cdr3_nt: TGTGCCAGCAGTGAAGCAAGGTTTACAGGGGGCTACACCTTC
d_call: NA; j_call: TRBJ2-1; clone_size: NA; v_call: TRBV6-4; cdr3_aa: CASSEGHLTYNEQFF; cdr3_nt: TGTGCCAGCAGTGAGGGACATCTGACGTACAATGAGCAGTTCTTC